The 5 T cell receptor beta chains given below trace back to one sample, sequenced in a study of cytomegalovirus exposure and HLA in healthy donors. A multiplex PCR was run with 60 Vbeta primers and 13 Jbeta primers. Assay: immunoSEQ multiplex PCR; the TCRdb copy retains only in-frame clones and omits some. The data show approximately 120,000 clones, less than 85% seen once. Sequencing was carried out using PBMCs. The receptors were sampled from a female donor in good health and CMV-seronegative.

The chain links TRBV9 to TRBJ2-3; TRBD2 might be the D (6 bases). With 4 bases removed from V and 4 bases from J, the gap between germline ends came to 13 bases. The CDR3 covers 14 residues. CDR1 is SGDLS, CDR2 YYNGEE, per germline. The chain's CDR3 is CASSPLGSSDTQYF. The CDR3 DNA is TGTGCCAGCAGCCCTCTCGGGAGTTCAGATACGCAGTATTTT.

This clone turned up a few times. The V call is TRBV11-1, the J call TRBJ2-1, with D tentatively TRBD1 (5 bases). CDR3 length: 15 amino acids. Germline-derived CDR1 and CDR2 are SGHAT and FQDESV (reference sequence). V gave up 5 bases and J gave up 7 bases, with 18 bases separating them. Written as DNA, the CDR3 is TGTGCCAGCAGCGTTAGGGGCCGTGGGGAAAATGAGCAGTTCTTC. Amino acid sequence: CASSVRGRGENEQFF. Full variable domain (outside the CDR3, taken from reference TRBV11-1 and TRBJ2-1): EAEVAQSPRYKITEKSQAVAFWCDPISGHATLYWYRQILGQGPELLVQFQDESVVDDSQLPKDRFSAERLKGVDSTLKIQPAELGDSAMYLCASSVRGRGENEQFFGPGTRLTVL.

The chain uses TRBV5-1 and TRBJ1-1; unclear D gene. The V end was cut by 0 bases, the J end by 4 bases, with 16 bases between. The CDR3 is 16 amino acids. The germline gives CDR1 SGHRS, CDR2 YFSETQ. The CDR3 loop reads CASSLAPGSYTTEAFF. CDR3 coding DNA: TGCGCCAGCAGCTTGGCCCCAGGCTCTTATACCACTGAAGCTTTCTTT.

The V gene is TRBV5-1, the J gene TRBJ2-1, with 7 bases aligning to TRBD1. Germline lookup yields CDR1 SGHRS and CDR2 YFSETQ. The CDR3 has 18 residues. V was pared by 4 bases and J by 1 base, with 14 bases of the junction left unmatched. CDR3: CASSPKGETGLSYNEQFF. CDR3 in DNA: TGCGCCAGCAGCCCTAAAGGGGAGACAGGGCTTTCCTACAATGAGCAGTTCTTC.

The chain carries TRBV7-2 and TRBJ1-6; TRBD1 matches at 7 bases. The V and J ends lost 5 bases and 7 bases, in that order; junction bases with no gene match: 8. Germline lookup yields CDR1 SGHTA and CDR2 FQGNSA. This CDR3 spans 15 amino acids. The CDR3 spells CASSDQGGGNSPLHF. In DNA form, the CDR3 reads TGTGCCAGCAGCGACCAGGGGGGAGGCAATTCACCCCTCCACTTT.